The clone carrying this TCR beta chain was recorded a few times. This sample is drawn from a study of CDR3 diversity in severe acne. TCRdb re-called the PCR reads through MiXCR, storing one row per CDR3 protein. The table includes more than 70,000 distinct CDR3 sequences, about half detected once. This CDR3 has 15 residues. Per germline, CDR1 SNHLY and CDR2 FYNNEI. Trimming at V came to 3 bases and at J to 1 base, leaving 3 bases not matched to a gene. The sequence was collected from a male donor with severe acne vulgaris. The chain recombines TRBV2 with TRBJ1-3; 7 bases are a match to TRBD1. What was sequenced was blood. The CDR3 sequence: CASSERQGSGNTIYF. The CDR3 nucleotides read TGTGCCAGCAGTGAGCGACAGGGTTCTGGAAACACCATATATTTT.